This T cell receptor (beta chain) appears in the sequencing data of a study of blood T cell repertoires in COVID-19. The overall study: Samples representing acute and convalescent COVID-19 were sourced from the United States, Italy and Spain. T cells, B-cell-depleted T cells, or PBMCs provided the cDNA or gDNA that served as material.

In its sample, this clone was seen a few times. Its ends do not fully match the called genes, so a read error is possible. Original data processing: The authors estimated nucleated cell counts from reference gene primer amplification. Profiling relied on immunoSEQ multiplex PCR, and the TCRdb table lists in-frame clones only, not all of them. D and trimming come from the DNA, and the V and J calls and clone size come from that table. Among roughly 100,000 clones listed, about four fifths were seen once. In germline, CDR1 is SGHRS, CDR2 YFSETQ. The CDR3 runs 17 residues. The origin of this receptor is a woman older than 75 with active or convalescent COVID-19. The sample comprised peripheral blood. This rearrangement joins TRBV5-1 to TRBJ2-6, with D possibly TRBD1 on 6 matching bases. The CDR3 sequence is CASSLDSRASGANVLTF. The DNA for the CDR3 is TGTGCCAGCAGCTTGGACAGCAGAGCTTCTGGGGCCAACGTCCTGACTTTC.